The 17 T cell receptor beta chains given below trace back to one sample, sequenced in a study of blood T cell repertoires in COVID-19 (dated by TCRdb to the early 2020s). Receptors were amplified or captured by the immunoSEQ multiplex PCR assay. The table was pulled from immuneACCESS by TCRdb, which kept in-frame rearrangements only. Such tables lose some clones; where checked, under half of the loss comes from unresolved V genes, and the rest has no known cause. The sample has 180,000 or so clones on record, about 88% of them singletons. Roughly 0.99% of the sample comes from the top ten. The sample was peripheral blood. These receptors were taken from a man aged 18 to 30 with acute or convalescent COVID-19.

In this sample, this clone turned up once. The chain employs TRBV12-3 or TRBV12-4 and TRBJ1-6; D unclear. V was shortened by 3 bases and J by 7 bases, with 7 bases between the two germline ends. The CDR3 length is 13 residues. The CDR3 spells CASSFTRNSPLHF. CDR3 nucleotides: TGTGCCAGCAGTTTTACCAGAAATTCACCCCTCCACTTT.

The J gene is TRBJ1-1, the V gene TRBV5-1; D perhaps matches TRBD1 (6 bases). The CDR3 covers 14 residues. The germline CDR1 and CDR2 sequences are SGHRS and YFSETQ. V lost 0 bases, J lost 8 bases, and 14 bases lay in between. CDR3 sequence: CASSLGGGTGEAFF. In DNA, the CDR3 is TGCGCCAGCAGCTTGGGAGGGGGTACAGGCGAAGCTTTCTTT.

The chain is built from TRBV4-1 and TRBJ1-6; TRBD1 is a possible D gene (6 bases). This CDR3 is 16 amino acids long. Trimming left V 1 base short and J 7 bases short, with 14 bases between. In germline, CDR1 is MGHRA, CDR2 YSYEKL. CDR3 nucleotide sequence: TGCGCCAGCAGCCAAGGTGGTGGACAGCTAAATTCACCCCTCCACTTT. Protein: CASSQGGGQLNSPLHF.

V gene TRBV19 combines with J gene TRBJ2-3, with TRBD2 identical over 8 bases. The CDR3 spans 15 residues. Losses at the gene ends were 5 bases for V and 6 bases for J; bases not matched to a gene: 10. Germline V gene data show CDR1 as LNHDA and CDR2 as SQIVND (reference sequence). The CDR3 loop is CASSFNGGAVDTQYF. The CDR3 DNA sequence: TGTGCCAGTAGTTTTAACGGGGGGGCGGTGGATACGCAGTATTTT.

Of note for this clone: An end of the junction does not agree with germline; a read error may underlie this. This chain connects TRBV5-8 to TRBJ1-1, with D possibly being TRBD1 (5 bases). Per the germline V gene, CDR1 is SGHTS and CDR2 is YDEGEE. There are 14 residues in the CDR3. The CDR3 DNA reads TGTGCCAGCAGCTTCGGGTCAGGGAACGCTGAAGCTTTCTTT. Amino acids: CASSFGSGNAEAFF.

The chain combines TRBV30 with TRBJ2-5; TRBD1 matches at 8 bases. Unmatched junction bases numbered 4, after V lost 2 bases and J lost 5 bases. CDR1 and CDR2 (germline): GTSNPN, SVGIG (reference sequence). This CDR3 has 13 amino acids. Written as DNA, the CDR3 is TGTGCCTGGAGTCCTGGACAGGGTGAGACCCAGTACTTC. Its protein product is CAWSPGQGETQYF.

This clone has more than one count but fewer than ten. This chain joins TRBV20-1 and TRBJ1-4; possibly TRBD1 for D (5 bases). Germline-derived CDR1 and CDR2 are DFQATT and SNEGSKA (reference sequence). There are 13 residues in the CDR3. V lost 3 bases, J lost 4 bases, and 9 bases lay in between. The CDR3, as DNA: TGCAGTGCTAGTCGGGGGATTAATGAAAAACTGTTTTTT. Translation: CSASRGINEKLFF.

This clone was counted between two and nine times. This chain joins TRBV28 and TRBJ1-6, with D possibly being TRBD1 (5 bases). This CDR3 region has 15 residues. Germline CDR1 and CDR2: MDHEN and SYDVKM. Trimming pared 6 bases from V and 7 bases from J, leaving 16 bases between. CDR3 loop: CASSPSHSGNSPLHF. CDR3 nucleotide sequence: TGTGCCAGCAGCCCGAGTCACTCAGGGAATTCACCCCTCCACTTT.

This CDR3 is CAISPNLTTSGGFQETQYF. The CDR3 coding sequence is TGTGCCATCAGCCCCAACCTGACGACTAGCGGGGGGTTCCAAGAGACCCAGTACTTC. The chain links TRBV10-3 to TRBJ2-5; 13 positions agree with TRBD2. CDR1 and CDR2 (germline): ENHRY, SYGVKD. The V gene end was trimmed by 6 bases and the J gene end by 1 base; junction bases not matched to a gene: 14. The CDR3 has 19 residues.

CDR3 loop: CASSYSNFGGIYGYTF. In nucleotides, the CDR3 is TGTGCCAGCAGTTACTCGAATTTTGGCGGAATTTATGGCTACACCTTC. The rearrangement uses TRBV6-5 and TRBJ1-2; D unclear. The CDR3 covers 16 residues. Germline V gives CDR1 MNHEY, CDR2 SVGAGI. V lost 0 bases and J lost 5, with 16 bases in between.

This sequence joins TRBV5-4 and TRBJ1-3; TRBD1 is a possible D gene (6 bases). Germline values: CDR1 SGHNT, CDR2 YYREEE (reference sequence). The CDR3 runs to 13 residues. V was clipped by 4 bases and J by 5 bases, with 10 bases between them. The CDR3 nucleotides read TGTGCCAGCAGCCAGGGGTCTAGAAACACCATATATTTT. It encodes CASSQGSRNTIYF.

The chain is built from TRBV3-1 (or the pseudogene TRBV3-2) and TRBJ2-7; 9 bases fit TRBD2. The germline gives CDR1 LGHDT, CDR2 YNNKEL (reference sequence). This CDR3 spans 15 amino acids. V was clipped by 3 bases and J by 1 base; unmatched bases: 4. The CDR3 region is CASSQASGVSYEQYF. The CDR3 nucleotides are TGTGCCAGCAGCCAGGCTAGCGGGGTGTCCTACGAGCAGTACTTC.

This clone was seen a handful of times. The chain joins TRBV5-5 to TRBJ2-1, with a tentative D call TRBD2 (7 bases). Trimming left V 7 bases short and J 6 bases short, with 14 bases between. The CDR3 contains 13 residues. Germline CDR1 is SGHKS and CDR2 is YYEKEE (reference sequence). The chain's CDR3 is CASGRGAANEQFF. CDR3 DNA: TGTGCCAGCGGTCGGGGGGCAGCCAATGAGCAGTTCTTC.

V usage is TRBV4-1 and J usage is TRBJ2-7; possible D gene TRBD1, 6 bases. The CDR3 has 15 residues. With 0 bases removed from V and 5 bases from J, the gap between germline ends came to 14 bases. Germline V gene sequence: CDR1 MGHRA, CDR2 YSYEKL. The CDR3 coding sequence is TGCGCCAGCAGCCAAGACTGGAGGTCAGGGGACGAGCAGTACGTC. Its translation: CASSQDWRSGDEQYV.

The chain employs TRBV29-1 and TRBJ1-1; 10 nucleotides match TRBD1. V shed 6 bases, J shed 2 bases, and the junction held 6 bases outside the gene matches. CDR1 and CDR2 from the germline V gene are SQVTM and ANQGSEA. The CDR3 has 14 amino acids. In nucleotides, the CDR3 is TGCAGCGTAGACAGGGGGCAACGAAACACTGAAGCTTTCTTT. Protein product: CSVDRGQRNTEAFF.

The V call is TRBV20-1, the J call TRBJ2-3; perhaps TRBD2 as D (5 bases). The CDR3 runs to 11 residues. Trimming stripped 2 bases from V and 5 bases from J, with 5 bases between. The germline gives CDR1 DFQATT, CDR2 SNEGSKA (reference sequence). CDR3 DNA sequence: TGCAGTGCTAGACGGGGAGATACGCAGTATTTT. It translates to CSARRGDTQYF.

The rearrangement links TRBV3-1 (or the pseudogene TRBV3-2) to TRBJ2-2, with 13 bases matching TRBD2. The length of the CDR3 is 18 residues. Germline lookup yields CDR1 LGHDT and CDR2 YNNKEL (reference sequence). Trimming took 4 bases from V and 7 from J; bases not matched to a gene: 12. CDR3 loop: CASSPPRTSGGRGGELFF. The CDR3 DNA sequence: TGTGCCAGCAGCCCCCCTCGGACTAGCGGGGGCCGAGGCGGGGAGCTGTTTTTT.